This T cell receptor (beta chain) stems from a study of T cell repertoires in cytomegalovirus infection. CDR3 length: 13 amino acids. Germline assignment: CDR1 MNHEY and CDR2 SMNVEV (reference sequence). V was pared by 3 bases and J by 11 bases, with 15 bases between. TCRdb re-derived calls from the reads in MiXCR, one entry per CDR3 protein. The sample lists about 830,000 distinct CDR3 sequences, approximately 29% seen once, with roughly 12% in the top ten. About this clonotype itself: Its matching antigen is unknown.

The rearrangement links TRBV27 to TRBJ2-3, with D uncertain. This receptor was obtained from a human donor in good health (CMV status not recorded). Some clones in this sample may be carry-over from other donors' samples. Sample: cultured CD8+ T cells from PBMCs, taken from culture after CMV antigen stimulation. Here the CDR3 reads CASSFSRQSQQYF. The CDR3 bases are TGTGCCAGCAGTTTCTCTCGTCAGTCCCAGCAGTATTTT.